One and the same sample provided the 2 T cell receptor beta chains below, sequenced in a study of T cell changes during pregnancy in multiple sclerosis. Sequencing was performed with immunoSEQ multiplex PCR; in TCRdb, only in-frame clones are kept and a portion is missing. The table records 65,000 to 85,000 clones, 94% of them present only once. The source was CD4+ T cells from peripheral blood mononuclear cells, collected after pregnancy. Source of these receptors: a female donor with multiple sclerosis, enrolled in a pregnancy study.

V is TRBV5-1 and J is TRBJ2-5; 9 bases align to TRBD1. CDR1 is SGHRS and CDR2 is YFSETQ in the germline V gene. There are 13 residues in the CDR3. V lost 3 bases to trimming and J lost 5 bases; unmatched junction nucleotides: 2. CDR3 loop: CASSYDRGETQYF. DNA for the CDR3: TGCGCCAGCAGCTACGACAGGGGGGAGACCCAGTACTTC.

This chain joins TRBV27 and TRBJ2-1, with 8 bases aligning to TRBD1. CDR1 is MNHEY, CDR2 SMNVEV, per germline (reference sequence). CDR3 length: 13 amino acids. V shed 4 bases and J 6 bases; nucleotides not matched to a gene: 2. The DNA for the CDR3 is TGTGCCAGCAGTTCAACAGGGGGCAATGAGCAGTTCTTC. The encoded protein is CASSSTGGNEQFF.